This TCR beta chain was observed in a study of radiation and T cells in renal cell carcinoma. Looking at the study overall: Nephrectomy followed 15 Gy stereotactic body radiation by 4 weeks.

This CDR3 comprises 15 residues. Germline values: CDR1 LNHDA, CDR2 SQIVND (reference sequence). V lost 5 bases and J lost 4; bases outside the gene matches: 5. Produced via immunoSEQ multiplex PCR; TCRdb's table is partial and in-frame only. The sample holds roughly 150,000 clones, approximately 88% seen once. Documented time point: blood 2 weeks post-SBRT. Treatment described: 15 Gy SBRT to primary tumor, nephrectomy 4 weeks later. As regards this clone: Other DNA sequences in this sample translate to the same CDR3.

This clonotype was obtained from a woman in her forties or fifties with renal cell carcinoma. This sample comprised blood, obtained from a patient whose treatment included radiotherapy and nephrectomy. The genes are TRBV19 and TRBJ2-5; the match to TRBD1 covers 12 bases. The CDR3 DNA is TGTGCCAGTAGTCCTGGGACAGGGGGCCGAGAGACCCAGTACTTC. Translation gives CASSPGTGGRETQYF.